Listed here are 8 T cell receptor beta chains from one sample, sequenced in a study of T cells in Graves' hyperthyroidism and ophthalmopathy. Regions amplified from RNA transcripts were the TCR beta CDR3 regions. First-round RT-PCR of the TCR CDR3 relied on the HTBI primer set. TCRdb called the multiplex PCR reads again in MiXCR, with one record for every CDR3 protein. Here the sample spans about 570,000 distinct CDR3 sequences, around 46% being singletons. The source material was peripheral blood or thyroid tissue (not recorded which). These receptor sequences come from an adult woman with Graves' disease, either hyperthyroidism or ophthalmopathy (not recorded which).

This clonotype was recorded at least ten times. CDR3 sequence: CASSQEFPSSYNSPLHF. The CDR3 nucleotides are TGTGCCAGCAGCCAAGAGTTCCCGAGCTCCTATAATTCACCCCTCCACTTT. The chain combines TRBV14 with TRBJ1-6, with D uncertain. The CDR3 loop spans 17 amino acids. Germline CDR1 is SGHDN and CDR2 is FVKESK. V was trimmed by 0 bases and J by 0 bases, leaving 9 bases between them. Full variable domain (outside the CDR3, taken from reference TRBV14 and TRBJ1-6): EAGVTQFPSHSVIEKGQTVTLRCDPISGHDNLYWYRRVMGKEIKFLLHFVKESKQDESGMPNNRFLAERTGGTYSTLKVQPAELEDSGVYFCASSQEFPSSYNSPLHFGNGTRLTVT.

This clonotype was counted ten times or more. The CDR3 loop is CASSLRVGYTF. CDR3 in DNA: TGTGCCAGCAGCCTCCGGGTTGGCTACACCTTC. The chain uses TRBV7-2 and TRBJ1-2; D unresolved. The CDR3 runs 11 residues. Germline CDR1 and CDR2: SGHTA and FQGNSA. Trimming cost V 5 bases and J 7 bases, with 8 bases left between them. Looking up the rest from reference TRBV7-2 and TRBJ1-2 gives the full variable domain: GAGVSQSPSNKVTEKGKDVELRCDPISGHTALYWYRQSLGQGLEFLIYFQGNSAPDKSGLPSDRFSAERTGGSVSTLTIQRTQQEDSAVYLCASSLRVGYTFGSGTRLTVV.

The V call is TRBV29-1, the J call TRBJ2-5; D unresolved. There are 13 residues in the CDR3. Trimming removed 8 bases at V and 5 bases at J, with 18 bases between. Germline V gives CDR1 SQVTM, CDR2 ANQGSEA. CDR3: CSPEVAPGETQYF. As DNA, the CDR3 is TGCAGCCCCGAGGTAGCTCCCGGGGAGACCCAGTACTTC.

In its sample, this clonotype was seen a few times. This chain uses TRBV10-1 with TRBJ1-1; D call uncertain. CDR3 length equals 16 residues. V shed 8 bases and J shed 1 base, with 20 bases lying between them. Germline lookup yields CDR1 WNHNN and CDR2 SYGVQD (reference sequence). CDR3 region: CASPRVGIGPNTEAFF. CDR3 coding DNA: TGCGCCAGCCCCCGGGTGGGGATAGGCCCGAACACTGAAGCTTTCTTT.

In its sample, this clonotype was seen many times. This sequence joins TRBV6-1 and TRBJ1-2; D is ambiguous. The germline V and J ends were trimmed by 2 bases and 4 bases, with 2 bases remaining between them. Per the germline V gene, CDR1 is MNHNS and CDR2 is SASEGT. The CDR3 runs to 11 residues. In DNA, the CDR3 is TGTGCCAGCAGTGAAATCTATGGCTACACCTTC. It yields the protein CASSEIYGYTF.

This chain uses TRBV20-1 with TRBJ1-1; a weak D match, TRBD1 (5 bases). Trimming took 7 bases from V and 6 from J, leaving 12 bases between them. The CDR3 extends over 11 amino acids. Germline V CDR1 and CDR2: DFQATT, SNEGSKA (reference sequence). CDR3 sequence: CSGGGRPEAFF. CDR3 nucleotide sequence: TGCAGTGGGGGGGGACGACCTGAAGCTTTCTTT.

This clonotype was seen repeatedly, ten times or more. This sequence joins TRBV7-9 and TRBJ1-5, with a tentative D call TRBD1 (6 bases). V dropped 5 bases and J dropped 7 bases, with 18 bases sitting between them. The CDR3 length is 15 residues. Germline V lookup: CDR1 SEHNR, CDR2 FQNEAQ (reference sequence). For the CDR3, the DNA is TGTGCCAGCAGCCCCCCTTCAGGGGACCGCCAGCCCCAGCATTTT. Protein sequence: CASSPPSGDRQPQHF.

This clonotype was counted at least ten times. The genes are TRBV5-8 and TRBJ1-6, with D hard to call. The CDR3 sequence is 13 residues long. Trimming left V 1 base short and J 11 bases short, with 10 bases between. From germline, CDR1 is SGHTS and CDR2 YDEGEE. The CDR3 reads CASSLRDRTPLHF. The CDR3 nucleotides read TGTGCCAGCAGCTTGAGGGATAGGACACCCCTCCACTTT.